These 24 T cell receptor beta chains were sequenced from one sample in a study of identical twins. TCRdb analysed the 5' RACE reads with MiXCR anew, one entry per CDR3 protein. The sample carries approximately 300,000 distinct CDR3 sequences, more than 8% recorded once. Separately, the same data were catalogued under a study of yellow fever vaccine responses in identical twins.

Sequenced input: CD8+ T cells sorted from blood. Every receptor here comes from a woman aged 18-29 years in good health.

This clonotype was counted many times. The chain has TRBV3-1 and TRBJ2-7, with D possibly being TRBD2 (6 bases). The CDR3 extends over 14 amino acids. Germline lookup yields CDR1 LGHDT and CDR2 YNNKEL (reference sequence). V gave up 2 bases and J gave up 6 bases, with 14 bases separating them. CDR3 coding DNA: TGTGCCAGCAGCCAAAAGCTCGACGGGGGCGAGCAGTACTTC. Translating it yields CASSQKLDGGEQYF.

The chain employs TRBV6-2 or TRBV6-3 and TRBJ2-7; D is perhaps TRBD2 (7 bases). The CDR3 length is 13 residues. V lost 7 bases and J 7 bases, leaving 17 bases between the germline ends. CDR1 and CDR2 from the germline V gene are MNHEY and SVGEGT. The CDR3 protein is CASTLGGAKEQYF. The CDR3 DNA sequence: TGTGCCAGCACCTTAGGGGGGGCGAAGGAGCAGTACTTC.

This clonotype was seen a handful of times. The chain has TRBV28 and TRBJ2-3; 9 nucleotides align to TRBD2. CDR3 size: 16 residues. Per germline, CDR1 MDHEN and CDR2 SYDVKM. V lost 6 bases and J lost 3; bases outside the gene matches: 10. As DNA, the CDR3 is TGTGCCAGCAGACCCATAGCGGGAGATCTAACAGATACGCAGTATTTT. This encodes CASRPIAGDLTDTQYF.

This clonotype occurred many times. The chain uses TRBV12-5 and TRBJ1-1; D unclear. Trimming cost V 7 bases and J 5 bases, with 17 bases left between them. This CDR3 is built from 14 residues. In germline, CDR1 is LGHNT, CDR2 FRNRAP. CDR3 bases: TGTGCTAGTGCGCCGGGTGCGGGTTCAACTGAAGCTTTCTTT. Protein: CASAPGAGSTEAFF.

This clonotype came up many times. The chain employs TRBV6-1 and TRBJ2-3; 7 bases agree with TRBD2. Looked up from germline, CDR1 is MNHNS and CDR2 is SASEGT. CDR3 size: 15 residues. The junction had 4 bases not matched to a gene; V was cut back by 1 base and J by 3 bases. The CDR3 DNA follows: TGTGCCAGCAGTGAAGAAGACGGGGGGACAGATACGCAGTATTTT. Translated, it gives CASSEEDGGTDTQYF.

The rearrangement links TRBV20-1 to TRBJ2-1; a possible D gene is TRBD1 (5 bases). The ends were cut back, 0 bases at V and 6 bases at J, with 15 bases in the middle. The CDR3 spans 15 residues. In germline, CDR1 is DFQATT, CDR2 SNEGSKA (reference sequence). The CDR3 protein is CSARDRQGSRNEQFF. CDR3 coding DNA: TGCAGTGCTAGAGATCGCCAGGGAAGTCGCAATGAGCAGTTCTTC.

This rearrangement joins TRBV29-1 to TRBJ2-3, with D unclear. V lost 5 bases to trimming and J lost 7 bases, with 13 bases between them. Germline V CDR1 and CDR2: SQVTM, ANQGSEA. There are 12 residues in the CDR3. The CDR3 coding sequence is TGCAGCGTTCGAAATGTTGAGTATACGCAGTATTTT. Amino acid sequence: CSVRNVEYTQYF.

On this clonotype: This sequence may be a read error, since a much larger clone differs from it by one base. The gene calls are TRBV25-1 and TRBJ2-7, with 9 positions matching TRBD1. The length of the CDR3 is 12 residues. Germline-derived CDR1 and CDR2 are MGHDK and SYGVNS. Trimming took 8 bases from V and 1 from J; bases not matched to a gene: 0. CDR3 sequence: CASGQGSYEQYF. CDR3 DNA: TGTGCCAGCGGACAGGGGTCCTACGAGCAGTACTTC.

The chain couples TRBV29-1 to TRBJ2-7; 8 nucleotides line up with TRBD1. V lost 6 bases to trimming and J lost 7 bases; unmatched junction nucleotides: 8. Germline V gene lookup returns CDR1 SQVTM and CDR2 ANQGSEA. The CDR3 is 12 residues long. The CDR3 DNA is TGCAGCGTCAGGGACAGGCCAGGGGAGCAGTACTTC. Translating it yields CSVRDRPGEQYF.

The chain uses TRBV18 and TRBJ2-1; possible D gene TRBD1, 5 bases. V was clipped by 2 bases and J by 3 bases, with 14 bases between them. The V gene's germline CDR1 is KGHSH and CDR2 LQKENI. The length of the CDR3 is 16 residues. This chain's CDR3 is CASSPRGDSFYNEQFF. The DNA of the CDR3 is TGTGCCAGCTCACCAAGAGGCGACAGCTTCTACAATGAGCAGTTCTTC.

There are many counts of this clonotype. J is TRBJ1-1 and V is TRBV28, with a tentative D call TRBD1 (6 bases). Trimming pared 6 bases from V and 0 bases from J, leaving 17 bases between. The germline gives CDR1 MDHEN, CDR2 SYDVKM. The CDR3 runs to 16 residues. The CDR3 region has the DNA TGTGCCAGCAGCCCCTCCCCAGGGGTCCTGAACACTGAAGCTTTCTTT. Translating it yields CASSPSPGVLNTEAFF. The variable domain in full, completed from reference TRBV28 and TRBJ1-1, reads DVKVTQSSRYLVKRTGEKVFLECVQDMDHENMFWYRQDPGLGLRLIYFSYDVKMKEKGDIPEGYSVSREKKERFSLILESASTNQTSMYLCASSPSPGVLNTEAFFGQGTRLTVV.

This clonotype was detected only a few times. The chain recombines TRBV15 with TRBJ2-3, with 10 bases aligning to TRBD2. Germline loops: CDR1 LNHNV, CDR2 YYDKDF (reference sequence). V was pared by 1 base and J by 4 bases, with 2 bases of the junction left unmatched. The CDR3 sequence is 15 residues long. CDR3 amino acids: CATSRAAGGADTQYF. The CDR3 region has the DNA TGTGCCACCAGCAGAGCAGCGGGAGGGGCAGATACGCAGTATTTT.

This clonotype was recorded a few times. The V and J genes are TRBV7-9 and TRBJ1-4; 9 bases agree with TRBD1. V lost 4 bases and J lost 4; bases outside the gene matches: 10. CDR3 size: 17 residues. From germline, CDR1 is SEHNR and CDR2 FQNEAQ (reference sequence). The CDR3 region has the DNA TGTGCCAGCAGCTCCTCCCCCGGACAGGGGATTAATGAAAAACTGTTTTTT. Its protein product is CASSSSPGQGINEKLFF.

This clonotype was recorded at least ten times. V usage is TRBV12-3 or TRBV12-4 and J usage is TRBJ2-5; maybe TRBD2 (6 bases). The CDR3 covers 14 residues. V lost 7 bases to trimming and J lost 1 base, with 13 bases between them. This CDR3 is CASKPGDFQETQYF. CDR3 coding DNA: TGTGCCAGCAAACCCGGGGACTTCCAAGAGACCCAGTACTTC.

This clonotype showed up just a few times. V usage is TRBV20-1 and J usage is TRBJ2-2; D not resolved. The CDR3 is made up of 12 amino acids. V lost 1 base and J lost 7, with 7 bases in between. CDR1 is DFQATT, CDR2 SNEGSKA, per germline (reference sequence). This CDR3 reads CSARGPHGELFF. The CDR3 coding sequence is TGCAGTGCTAGAGGGCCTCACGGGGAGCTGTTTTTT.

The CDR3 here is CASTRGTGTGSNQPQHF. The CDR3 coding sequence is TGTGCCAGCACCCGAGGGACAGGGACGGGAAGCAATCAGCCCCAGCATTTT. The chain employs TRBV12-3 or TRBV12-4 and TRBJ1-5, with TRBD1 matching over 9 bases. This CDR3 spans 17 amino acids. The V segment lost 7 bases and the J segment 1 base; nucleotides outside the gene matches: 11.

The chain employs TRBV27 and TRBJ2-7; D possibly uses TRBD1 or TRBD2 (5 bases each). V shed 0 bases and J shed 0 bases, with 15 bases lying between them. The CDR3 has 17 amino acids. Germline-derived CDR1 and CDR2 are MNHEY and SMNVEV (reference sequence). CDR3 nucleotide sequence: TGTGCCAGCAGTTTATCGTCATCGGGGCTCCTCTCCTACGAGCAGTACTTC. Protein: CASSLSSSGLLSYEQYF.

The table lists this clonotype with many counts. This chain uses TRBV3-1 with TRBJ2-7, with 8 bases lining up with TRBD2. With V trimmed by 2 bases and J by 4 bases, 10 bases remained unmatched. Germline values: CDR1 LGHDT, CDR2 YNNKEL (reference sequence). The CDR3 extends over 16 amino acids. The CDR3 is CASSQLTSGPLYEQYF. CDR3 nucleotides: TGTGCCAGCAGCCAATTAACTAGCGGCCCTCTTTACGAGCAGTACTTC.

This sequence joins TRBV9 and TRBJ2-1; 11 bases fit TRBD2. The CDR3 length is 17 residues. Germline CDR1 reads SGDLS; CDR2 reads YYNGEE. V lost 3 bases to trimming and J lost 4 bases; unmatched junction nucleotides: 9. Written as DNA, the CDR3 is TGTGCCAGCAGCGCAGAGGGGAGACTAGCGGGGTACAATGAGCAGTTCTTC. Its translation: CASSAEGRLAGYNEQFF.

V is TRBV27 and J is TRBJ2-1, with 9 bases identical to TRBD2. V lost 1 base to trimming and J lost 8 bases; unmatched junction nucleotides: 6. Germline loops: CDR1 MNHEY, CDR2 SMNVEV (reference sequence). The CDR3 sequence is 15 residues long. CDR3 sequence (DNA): TGTGCCAGCAGTTTATACACTAGCGGGCGTCATGAGCAGTTCTTC. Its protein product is CASSLYTSGRHEQFF.

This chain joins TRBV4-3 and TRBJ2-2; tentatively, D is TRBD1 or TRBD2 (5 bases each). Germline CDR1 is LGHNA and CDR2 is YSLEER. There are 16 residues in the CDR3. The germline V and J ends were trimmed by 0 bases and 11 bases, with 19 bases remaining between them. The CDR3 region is CASSQEARDPRVELFF. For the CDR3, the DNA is TGCGCCAGCAGCCAAGAGGCAAGGGACCCCCGGGTCGAGCTGTTTTTT.

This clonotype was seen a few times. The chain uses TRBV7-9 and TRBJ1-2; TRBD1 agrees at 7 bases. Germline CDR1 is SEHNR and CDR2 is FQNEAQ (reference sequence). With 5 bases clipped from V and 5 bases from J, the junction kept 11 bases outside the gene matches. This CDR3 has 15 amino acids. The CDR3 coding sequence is TGTGCCAGCAGCGACCAGGACAGGTGGCCGTATGGCTACACCTTC. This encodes CASSDQDRWPYGYTF.

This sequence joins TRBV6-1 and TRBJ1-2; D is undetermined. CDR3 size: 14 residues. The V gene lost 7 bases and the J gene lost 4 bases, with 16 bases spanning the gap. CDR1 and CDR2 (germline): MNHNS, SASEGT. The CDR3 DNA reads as TGTGCCAGCATTGATGGCACTCTCGTCTATGGCTACACCTTC. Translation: CASIDGTLVYGYTF.

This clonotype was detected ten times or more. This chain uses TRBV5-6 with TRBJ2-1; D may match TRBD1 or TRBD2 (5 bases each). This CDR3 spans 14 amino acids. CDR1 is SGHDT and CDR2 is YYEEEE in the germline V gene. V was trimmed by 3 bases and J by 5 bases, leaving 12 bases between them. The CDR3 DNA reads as TGTGCCAGCAGCTGGGACGTGGGGGACAATGAGCAGTTCTTC. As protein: CASSWDVGDNEQFF.